The clone carrying this TCR beta chain was picked up a small number of times. Its antigen is as yet unknown. Use of 60 Vbeta and 13 Jbeta primers characterized the PCR. TCRdb's copy holds only in-frame clones and misses some; the assay was immunoSEQ multiplex PCR. The profile covers some 150,000 clones, with around 73% appearing a single time and under 2% taken by the ten largest. The entry originates in a study of cytomegalovirus exposure and HLA in healthy donors. General study findings and limits: Per a later analysis, HLA-associated TCR beta chains showed more clonal expansion than other, equally common TCR beta chains. In a later analysis, parvovirus B19, influenza, CMV and Epstein-Barr virus appeared linked to several top co-occurrence clusters.

Trimming left V 2 bases short and J 8 bases short, with 16 bases between. Germline V gene lookup returns CDR1 MDHEN and CDR2 SYDVKM. The CDR3 extends over 14 amino acids. The rearrangement links TRBV28 to TRBJ2-7, with a weak D call TRBD1 (8 bases). The sequencing input was PBMCs. The sequence derives from a female donor in good health and CMV-seronegative. CDR3 DNA sequence: TGTGCCAGCAGTTTAGGACAGGGAGGGCTAAAGCAGTACTTC. This sequence encodes CASSLGQGGLKQYF.